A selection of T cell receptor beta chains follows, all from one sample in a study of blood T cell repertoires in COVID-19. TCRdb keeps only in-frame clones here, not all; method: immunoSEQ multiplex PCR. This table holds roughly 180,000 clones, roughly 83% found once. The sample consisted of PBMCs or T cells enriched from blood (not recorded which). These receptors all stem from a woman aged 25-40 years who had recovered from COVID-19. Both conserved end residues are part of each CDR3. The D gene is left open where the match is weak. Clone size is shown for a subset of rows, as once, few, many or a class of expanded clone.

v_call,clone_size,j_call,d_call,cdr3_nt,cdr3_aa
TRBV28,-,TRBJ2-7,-,TGTGCCAGCAGTTTGGGCAGCAGAAACGAGCAGTACTTC,CASSLGSRNEQYF
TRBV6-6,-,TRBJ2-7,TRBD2,TGTGCCAGCAGTTACACGACGGGAGGGGGATACGAGCAGTACTTC,CASSYTTGGGYEQYF
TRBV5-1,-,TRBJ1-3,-,TGCGCCAGCAGCCCCGGTCGGTTGTCAGGGGGAAACACCATATATTTT,CASSPGRLSGGNTIYF
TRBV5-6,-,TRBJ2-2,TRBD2,TGTGCCAGCAGCTTGGGGCATCTAGCGGGAGGGGCGAACACCGGGGAGCTGTTTTTT,CASSLGHLAGGANTGELFF
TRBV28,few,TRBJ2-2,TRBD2,TGTGCCAGCAGTTCGAGCGGGAGGGCCGCCGGGGAGCTGTTTTTT,CASSSSGRAAGELFF
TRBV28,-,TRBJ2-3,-,TGTGCCAGCAGTTTTGTCGGGAGCACAGATACGCAGTATTTT,CASSFVGSTDTQYF
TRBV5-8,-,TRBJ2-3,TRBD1,TGTGCCAGCAGCTCGGGACAGAAGCTCACAGATACGCAGTATTTT,CASSSGQKLTDTQYF
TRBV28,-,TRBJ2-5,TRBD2,TGTGCCAGCAGTTTATATCACCCCAGCGGGATGACCCAAGAGACCCAGTACTTC,CASSLYHPSGMTQETQYF
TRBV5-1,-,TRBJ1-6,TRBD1,TGCGCCAGCAGCTCGAACCGGGACAGCGCCAATTCACCCCTCCACTTT,CASSSNRDSANSPLHF
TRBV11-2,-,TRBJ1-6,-,TGTGCCAGCAGCTTAACAGGATATTCACCCCTCCACTTT,CASSLTGYSPLHF
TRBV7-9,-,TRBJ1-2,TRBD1,TGTGCCAGCAGCTCGAGGGACAGTCCTGGCTACACCTTC,CASSSRDSPGYTF
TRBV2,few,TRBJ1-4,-,TGTGCCAGCAAGTTACGCTCCGAGACAGGATATGAAAAACTGTTTTTT,CASKLRSETGYEKLFF
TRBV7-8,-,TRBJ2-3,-,TGTGCCAGCAGCCCAAGGAGAGATACGCAGTATTTT,CASSPRRDTQYF
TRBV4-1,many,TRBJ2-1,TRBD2,TGCGCCAGCAGCCAATCCCCAGGGGGGACTAGCGGGAGGGTTATGGGCTACAATGAGCAGTTCTTC,CASSQSPGGTSGRVMGYNEQFF
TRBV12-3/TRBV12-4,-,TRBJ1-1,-,TGTGCCAGCAGCCACCCCACAACTGAAGCTTTCTTT,CASSHPTTEAFF
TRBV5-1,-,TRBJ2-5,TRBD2,TGCGCCAGCAGCCCTGGACTAGCGGGAGACGGAGAGACCCAGTACTTC,CASSPGLAGDGETQYF
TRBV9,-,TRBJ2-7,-,TGTGCCAGCAGCCTCTCAGGGGTCCCTACCTACGAGCAGTACTTC,CASSLSGVPTYEQYF